This entry describes one T cell receptor beta chain. Its target is not known. The sample belongs to a study of OX40 agonist ivuxolimab in advanced cancers. Overall study: With ivuxolimab, an agonistic anti-OX40 (CD134) antibody, patients were treated. General observations from the study: Near-lowest levels of clonal expansion characterized partial responders at 0.1-3.0 mg/kg. Blood T cells, both CD4+ and CD8+, expanded clonally by week 6 at 0.1 to 3.0 mg/kg.

V was trimmed by 5 bases and J by 3 bases, leaving 11 bases between them. The germline V gene encodes CDR1 MNHEY and CDR2 SMNVEV (reference sequence). The CDR3 sequence is 14 residues long. Libraries were prepared by immunoSEQ multiplex PCR; TCRdb keeps only in-frame clonotypes and omits some of them. The table lists 65,000 to 90,000 clones, 70% to 90% of them singletons, with around 9.9% in the top ten. Material: CD4+ or CD8+ T cells sorted from blood, obtained in a trial of the OX40 agonist ivuxolimab. The rearrangement joins TRBV27 to TRBJ1-5; TRBD1 is a possible D gene (5 bases). This clonotype was sampled from an adult with an advanced solid tumor such as melanoma, head and neck, liver or kidney cancer. The CDR3, as DNA: TGTGCCAGCAGTCCCCCAGGGAACAATCAGCCCCAGCATTTT. Amino acids: CASSPPGNNQPQHF.